This T cell receptor (beta chain) was identified during a study of Graves' ophthalmopathy and Graves' hyperthyroidism. CDR3 length: 15 residues. Germline CDR1 is SGHTA and CDR2 is FQGNSA. For this clonotype: Mismatch with germline at one junction end may stem from a read error.

Transcripts of RNA were the source for amplifying TCR beta CDR3 regions. HTBI primers were employed in first-round RT-PCR, then a second-round multiplex PCR followed. TCRdb fed the multiplex PCR reads into MiXCR, producing one record per CDR3 protein. The top ten clones hold 3.3% of a sample with around 660,000 distinct CDR3 sequences, roughly 39% of them seen once. The sample taken for sequencing was peripheral blood. The sequence derives from an adult man with Graves' ophthalmopathy. V is TRBV7-2 and J is TRBJ2-6; TRBD1 is a possible D gene (5 bases). Written as DNA, the CDR3 is TGTGCCAGCAGCTCACAAGGGGCTGGGGCCGACGTCCTGACTTTC. This translates into CASSSQGAGADVLTF.